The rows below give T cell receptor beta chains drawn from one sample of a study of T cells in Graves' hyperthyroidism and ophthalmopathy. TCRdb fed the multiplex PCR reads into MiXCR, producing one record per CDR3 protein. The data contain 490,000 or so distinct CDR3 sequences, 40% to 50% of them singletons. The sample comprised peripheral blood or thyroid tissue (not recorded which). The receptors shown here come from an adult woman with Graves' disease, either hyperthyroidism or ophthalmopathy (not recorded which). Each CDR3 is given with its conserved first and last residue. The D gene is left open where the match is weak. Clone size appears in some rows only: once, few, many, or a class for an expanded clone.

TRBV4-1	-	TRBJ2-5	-	CATALSGETQYF	TGCGCCACCGCCTTAAGCGGAGAGACCCAGTACTTC
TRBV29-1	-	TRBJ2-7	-	CSVRTDYEQYF	TGCAGCGTGCGGACAGATTACGAGCAGTACTTC
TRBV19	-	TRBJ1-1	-	CASSIEGRGTEAFF	TGTGCCAGTAGTATTGAAGGAAGGGGAACTGAAGCTTTCTTT
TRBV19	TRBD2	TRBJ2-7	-	CASGAGGSYEQYF	TGTGCCAGTGGCGCGGGAGGCTCCTACGAGCAGTACTTC
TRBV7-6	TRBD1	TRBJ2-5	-	CASRPSAGTGGETQYF	TGTGCCAGCAGACCAAGCGCCGGGACAGGTGGAGAGACCCAGTACTTC
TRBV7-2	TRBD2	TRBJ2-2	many	CASSLAGGQTGELFF	TGTGCCAGCAGCTTAGCGGGAGGGCAAACCGGGGAGCTGTTTTTT
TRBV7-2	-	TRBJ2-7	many	CASSLDTADYEQYF	TGTGCCAGCAGCTTAGATACAGCGGACTACGAGCAGTACTTC
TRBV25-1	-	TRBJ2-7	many	CASSEFPPKNEQYF	TGTGCCAGCAGTGAATTTCCCCCTAAGAACGAGCAGTACTTC
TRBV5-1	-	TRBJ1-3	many	CASSDSSGAGNTIYF	TGCGCCAGCAGCGACTCGTCCGGCGCTGGAAACACCATATATTTT
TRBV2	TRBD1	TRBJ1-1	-	CASSLFTGGANTEAFF	TGTGCCAGCAGCCTCTTTACAGGGGGCGCAAACACTGAAGCTTTCTTT
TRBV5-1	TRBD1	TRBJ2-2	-	CASSLSNRGHEELFF	TGCGCCAGCAGCTTGTCGAACAGGGGCCACGAGGAGCTGTTTTTT
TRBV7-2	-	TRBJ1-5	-	CASSLQGVGNQPQHF	TGTGCCAGCAGCCTGCAGGGAGTAGGCAATCAGCCCCAGCATTTT
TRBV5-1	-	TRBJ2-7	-	CASSSRTDEQYF	TGCGCCAGCAGCTCGAGGACGGACGAGCAGTACTTC
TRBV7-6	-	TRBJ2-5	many	CASRPTGPETQYF	TGTGCCAGCAGACCTACTGGACCAGAGACCCAGTACTTC
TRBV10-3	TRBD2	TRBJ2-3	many	CAISGTSGSPDTQYF	TGTGCCATCAGTGGGACTAGCGGGAGTCCAGATACGCAGTATTTT
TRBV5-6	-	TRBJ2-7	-	CASSLVSISYEQYF	TGTGCCAGCAGCTTGGTTTCCATCTCCTACGAGCAGTACTTC
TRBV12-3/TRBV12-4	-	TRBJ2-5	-	CASTADRETQYF	TGTGCCAGCACTGCCGACAGGGAGACCCAGTACTTC
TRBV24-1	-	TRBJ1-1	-	CATSESMGGYTEAFF	TGTGCCACCAGTGAGTCTATGGGGGGCTACACTGAAGCTTTCTTT